This T cell receptor beta chain was sequenced in a study of T cell responses to AZD1222 COVID-19 vaccine. As for the study in general: The study pooled second doses at about 4 or about 12 weeks. Study-level findings and limits: Increased Spike-specific TCR breadth and depth were observed after two AZD1222 doses. Sampled repertoires all dated from after the peak T cell response. CD4 TCRs associated with vaccination spanned spike, dominating at 160-218 and 743-854.

The table came from immunoSEQ multiplex PCR; TCRdb's copy has only in-frame clones and leaves some out. The sample carries 140,000 to 150,000 clones, 80% to 90% recorded once. On this clone itself: Antigen: not known.

The CDR3 extends over 16 amino acids. The V gene is TRBV21-1, the J gene TRBJ1-5. TRBV21-1 is a pseudogene segment. The sample consisted of peripheral blood, taken on day 0 of AZD1222 vaccination. This sequence originates from an adult in good health. DNA of the CDR3: TGTGCCAGCAGCAAAGAGGGCGAAGATAGCAATCAGCCCCAGCATTTT. It is translated as CASSKEGEDSNQPQHF.